This T cell receptor beta chain was identified in a study of blood T cell repertoires in COVID-19 (TCRdb year 2020). For the study in its entirety: Samples covering the acute and convalescent phases of COVID-19 were provided by collaborators in the United States, Italy and Spain. Where available, HLA class I and class II types were taken from metadata supplied by the sample provider and were not determined by assay-based typing. The sample metadata nearly always contained a de-identified subject ID, COVID-19 status, age in years and sex. The repertoires were made available in a free public database intended to serve as a resource for research on the immune response to SARS-CoV-2. Samples came from the ongoing ImmuneRACE study (first 160 participants) plus 1,254 subjects from 6 global collaborators. Deeply sampled blood TCRbeta repertoires from subjects exposed to, actively infected with, or recovered from COVID-19 were included in the dataset. The material from the prospective study consisted of cDNA or gDNA derived from T cells, B-cell-depleted T cells, or PBMCs.

About this clone itself: Its antigen has not been determined. There are no base qualities to consult, and no much larger clone falls within one base.

CDR1 and CDR2, looked up from the germline V gene, are ENHRY and SYGVKD. The CDR3 runs 14 amino acids, cysteine and phenylalanine included. Only the CDR3 region is kept as DNA, spanning 42 bases read in frame from base 1. The trim is 3 bases for V and 0 bases for J, with a gap of 6 bases between the germline ends. TCRbeta CDR3 regions were amplified from genomic DNA using the immunoSEQ Assay, a bias-controlled multiplex PCR. The paper's processing steps were these. The number of nucleated cells in each sample was estimated by amplification of reference gene primers within the assay. Sequence reads were collapsed and filtered to measure the absolute abundance of every unique TCRbeta CDR3 rearrangement. For each sample, productive Simpson clonality was calculated by taking the square root of Simpson's diversity index across productive rearrangements. Drawn from immuneACCESS, this table holds only the in-frame rearrangements with V and J called that TCRdb kept. Clones are partly lost; checked studies trace under half to an unresolved V gene and leave the rest unexplained. The V and J calls and clone size come from that table; D and trimming were worked out from the DNA. The sample records 100,000 to 120,000 clones, more than 65% of which are singletons. The top ten hold about 1.6% of the sample.

The collaborating institutions used their own protocols to collect whole blood in K2EDTA tubes. For TCRbeta analysis, collaborators shipped samples as frozen whole blood, isolated PBMCs, or DNA extracted from either of those sample types. What the study reported, not specific to this receptor: The quantity of clinical and demographic metadata differed by source and by participant and was supplied without curation.

This TCR was recovered from a man in his fifties or sixties with acute or convalescent COVID-19. Input material: peripheral blood. This chain is built from TRBV10-3 and TRBJ1-3, with the D gene not clear enough to name. The sequenced DNA is TGTGCCATCAGTGATACCAGCTCTGGAAACACCATATATTTT. Its amino acids are CAISDTSSGNTIYF.